The rows below give T cell receptor beta chains drawn from one sample of a study of blood T cell repertoires in COVID-19. Sequencing was performed with immunoSEQ multiplex PCR; in TCRdb, only in-frame clones are kept and a portion is missing. The sample holds about 200,000 clones; around four fifths are singletons and the top ten take 8.2%. Sequenced sample: peripheral blood. The receptors shown here come from a woman of 80 years or more with COVID-19, enrolled during active disease. Each CDR3 is given with its conserved first and last residue. The D gene is left open where the match is weak. Only some rows state a clone size, as once, few, many or a class for expanded clones.

d_call	v_call	clone_size	j_call	cdr3_aa	cdr3_nt
-	TRBV2	-	TRBJ2-7	CASSDEYEQYF	TGTGCCAGCAGTGACGAGTACGAGCAGTACTTC
-	TRBV5-1	once	TRBJ2-5	CASSPGTRPGETQYF	TGCGCCAGCAGCCCGGGGACACGCCCAGGCGAGACCCAGTACTTC
TRBD1	TRBV12-5	few	TRBJ2-5	CASGRDRVGTQYF	TGTGCTAGTGGTCGGGACAGGGTGGGGACCCAGTACTTC
-	TRBV28	-	TRBJ1-5	CASSLSSSNQPQHF	TGTGCCAGCAGTTTATCTAGCAGCAATCAGCCCCAGCATTTT
TRBD2	TRBV29-1	-	TRBJ2-7	CSVADPLATEQYF	TGCAGCGTTGCGGACCCACTAGCGACTGAGCAGTACTTC
-	TRBV5-6	-	TRBJ1-3	CASSLEGPSGNTIYF	TGTGCCAGCAGCTTGGAGGGGCCCTCTGGAAACACCATATATTTT
TRBD1	TRBV7-9	-	TRBJ2-7	CASSLGTGKTYEQYF	TGTGCCAGCAGCCTCGGGACAGGGAAGACCTACGAGCAGTACTTC
-	TRBV14	-	TRBJ2-1	CASSPISGRDNEQFF	TGTGCCAGCAGTCCTATTTCCGGGAGAGACAATGAGCAGTTCTTC
-	TRBV9	-	TRBJ1-2	CASSVVGTSNYGYTF	TGTGCCAGCAGCGTAGTAGGGACATCTAACTATGGCTACACCTTC
-	TRBV5-1	-	TRBJ1-1	CASSGSGNTEAFF	TGCGCCAGCAGCGGATCAGGGAACACTGAAGCTTTCTTT
TRBD1	TRBV5-6	-	TRBJ1-2	CASSPTGINYGYTF	TGTGCCAGCAGCCCGACAGGGATTAACTATGGCTACACCTTC
-	TRBV4-2	-	TRBJ2-1	CASSQDRGGGPPNEQFF	TGTGCCAGCAGCCAAGATCGAGGCGGGGGCCCTCCCAATGAGCAGTTCTTC
TRBD1	TRBV6-2/TRBV6-3	-	TRBJ2-2	CASSLQGQFTGELFF	TGTGCCAGCAGTCTACAGGGGCAATTTACCGGGGAGCTGTTTTTT
-	TRBV7-6	-	TRBJ1-2	CASSLDRRGDYGYTF	TGTGCCAGCAGCTTAGATCGGCGGGGAGACTATGGCTACACCTTC
-	TRBV28	-	TRBJ1-3	CASSVARNTIYF	TGTGCCAGCAGCGTGGCTCGAAACACCATATATTTT
TRBD1	TRBV11-2	-	TRBJ1-5	CASSEGAGQPQHF	TGTGCCAGCTCGGAGGGGGCGGGTCAGCCCCAGCATTTT
-	TRBV5-1	-	TRBJ2-5	CASSTGPRGTQYF	TGCGCCAGCAGCACCGGACCCCGGGGGACCCAGTACTTC
-	TRBV6-5	-	TRBJ1-5	CASSRVEDQPQHF	TGTGCCAGCAGTAGGGTGGAGGATCAGCCCCAGCATTTT
TRBD1	TRBV24-1	-	TRBJ1-2	CATSDFRQGNIGYTF	TGTGCCACCAGTGATTTCCGACAGGGGAATATCGGCTACACCTTC
-	TRBV27	-	TRBJ2-2	CASSLLGHTGELFF	TGTGCCAGCAGTCTACTAGGGCACACCGGGGAGCTGTTTTTT
-	TRBV19	-	TRBJ1-5	CASSPMVGAQPQHF	TGTGCCAGTAGCCCGATGGTGGGGGCCCAGCCCCAGCATTTT
-	TRBV9	-	TRBJ2-2	CASNSGGHTGELFF	TGTGCCAGCAACTCCGGGGGGCACACCGGGGAGCTGTTTTTT
-	TRBV19	-	TRBJ2-6	CASQRQAFGANVLTF	TGTGCCAGTCAAAGGCAGGCTTTTGGGGCCAACGTCCTGACTTTC
TRBD2	TRBV5-8	few	TRBJ2-3	CASSPSVGGGTQYF	TGTGCCAGCAGCCCCTCGGTGGGGGGGGGTACGCAGTATTTT
TRBD1	TRBV11-3	-	TRBJ1-5	CASSLDLRTGIKDQPQHF	TGTGCCAGCAGCTTAGATTTGAGGACAGGGATCAAGGATCAGCCCCAGCATTTT
-	TRBV5-6	-	TRBJ1-2	CASSRFKGVFYGYTF	TGTGCCAGCAGCCGGTTCAAGGGGGTATTCTATGGCTACACCTTC
TRBD2	TRBV28	few	TRBJ2-1	CASSTHEALAGTLYEQFF	TGTGCCAGCAGTACCCACGAGGCCCTAGCGGGAACTCTGTATGAGCAGTTCTTC
-	TRBV18	once	TRBJ1-1	CASSPLVAVNTEAFF	TGTGCCAGCTCACCCCTTGTGGCCGTGAACACTGAAGCTTTCTTT
-	TRBV6-6	-	TRBJ1-1	CASKRGIETTEAFF	TGTGCCAGCAAGAGGGGGATCGAAACCACTGAAGCTTTCTTT
-	TRBV30	-	TRBJ1-1	CAWSNVRSTEAFF	TGTGCCTGGTCCAATGTGAGGTCCACTGAAGCTTTCTTT
-	TRBV18	-	TRBJ2-3	CASSPEGRGNADTQYF	TGTGCCAGCTCACCAGAAGGAAGGGGTAACGCAGATACGCAGTATTTT
TRBD1	TRBV18	-	TRBJ1-1	CASSPAGTGWGNTEAFF	TGTGCCAGCTCACCTGCCGGGACAGGGTGGGGGAACACTGAAGCTTTCTTT
TRBD1	TRBV3-1/TRBV3-2	-	TRBJ2-7	CASSPGTGSYEQYF	TGTGCCAGCAGCCCCGGGACAGGGTCCTACGAGCAGTACTTC
-	TRBV2	-	TRBJ1-1	CASRADTANTEAFF	TGTGCCAGCAGGGCGGACACGGCGAACACTGAAGCTTTCTTT
TRBD1	TRBV5-4	-	TRBJ2-6	CASSRDRVSGANVLTF	TGTGCCAGCAGCCGGGACAGGGTCTCTGGGGCCAACGTCCTGACTTTC
-	TRBV4-2	-	TRBJ1-5	CASSLYWEPNSNQPQHF	TGTGCCAGCAGCCTCTATTGGGAGCCGAATAGCAATCAGCCCCAGCATTTT
TRBD2	TRBV5-1	-	TRBJ2-3	CASRRLAGGDTDTQYF	TGCGCCAGCCGTCGACTAGCGGGGGGGGACACAGATACGCAGTATTTT
-	TRBV7-9	few	TRBJ1-2	CASSLGQGSAYGYTF	TGTGCCAGCAGCTTAGGGCAGGGGAGTGCCTATGGCTACACCTTC
TRBD2	TRBV9	-	TRBJ2-1	CASSVGRTSGRWGVYNEQFF	TGTGCCAGCAGCGTAGGCCGGACTAGCGGGAGATGGGGGGTCTACAATGAGCAGTTCTTC
-	TRBV2	once	TRBJ2-7	CASSDAASATHEQYF	TGTGCCAGCAGTGACGCGGCATCCGCAACCCACGAGCAGTACTTC
-	TRBV5-1	-	TRBJ1-2	CASSSQVSNYGYTF	TGCGCCAGCAGCTCACAGGTTTCTAACTATGGCTACACCTTC
-	TRBV19	-	TRBJ1-6	CASSISGAPIFANSPLHF	TGTGCCAGTAGTATTTCGGGAGCGCCGATCTTTGCCAATTCACCCCTCCACTTT
-	TRBV6-1	few	TRBJ2-1	CASSEVGTITYNEQFF	TGTGCCAGCAGTGAAGTGGGGACAATTACCTACAATGAGCAGTTCTTC
-	TRBV24-1	-	TRBJ1-2	CATSDTDYGYTF	TGTGCCACCAGTGATACAGACTATGGCTACACCTTC
-	TRBV5-4	-	TRBJ1-2	CASSSGSSYYGYTF	TGTGCCAGCAGCTCCGGGTCTTCCTACTATGGCTACACCTTC
-	TRBV5-4	-	TRBJ2-5	CASSFAREETQYF	TGTGCCAGCAGCTTCGCGAGGGAAGAGACCCAGTACTTC
TRBD1	TRBV6-5	-	TRBJ2-1	CASSQTGAQVEQFF	TGTGCCAGCAGTCAGACAGGGGCTCAAGTAGAGCAGTTCTTC